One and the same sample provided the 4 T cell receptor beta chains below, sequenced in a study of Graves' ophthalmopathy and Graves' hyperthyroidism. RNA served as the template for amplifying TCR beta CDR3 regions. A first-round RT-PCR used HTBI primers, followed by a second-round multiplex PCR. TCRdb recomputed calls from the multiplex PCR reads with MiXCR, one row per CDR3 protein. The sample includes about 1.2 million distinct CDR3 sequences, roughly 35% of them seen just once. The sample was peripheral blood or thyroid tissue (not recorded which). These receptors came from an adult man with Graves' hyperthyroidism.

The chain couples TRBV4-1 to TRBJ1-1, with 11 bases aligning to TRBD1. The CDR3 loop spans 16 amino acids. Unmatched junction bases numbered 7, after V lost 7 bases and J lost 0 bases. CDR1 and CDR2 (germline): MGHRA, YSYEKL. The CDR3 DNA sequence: TGCGCCAGCAAAGGGACAGGGGGTTTTATGAACACTGAAGCTTTCTTT. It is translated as CASKGTGGFMNTEAFF.

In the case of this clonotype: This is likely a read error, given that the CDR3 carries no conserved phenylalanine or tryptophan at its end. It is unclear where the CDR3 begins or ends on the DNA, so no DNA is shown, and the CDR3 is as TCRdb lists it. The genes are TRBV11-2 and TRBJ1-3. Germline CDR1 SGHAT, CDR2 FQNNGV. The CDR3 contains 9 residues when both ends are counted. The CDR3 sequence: CASRGTANT.

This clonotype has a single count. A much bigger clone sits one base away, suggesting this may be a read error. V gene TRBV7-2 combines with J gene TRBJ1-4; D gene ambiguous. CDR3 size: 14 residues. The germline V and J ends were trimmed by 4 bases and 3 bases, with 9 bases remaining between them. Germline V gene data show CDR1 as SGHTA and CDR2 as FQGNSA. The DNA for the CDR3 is TGTGCCAGCAGCTCGGAGAGAGCTAATGAAAAACTGTTTTTT. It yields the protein CASSSERANEKLFF. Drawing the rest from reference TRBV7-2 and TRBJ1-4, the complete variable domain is GAGVSQSPSNKVTEKGKDVELRCDPISGHTALYWYRQSLGQGLEFLIYFQGNSAPDKSGLPSDRFSAERTGGSVSTLTIQRTQQEDSAVYLCASSSERANEKLFFGSGTQLSVL.

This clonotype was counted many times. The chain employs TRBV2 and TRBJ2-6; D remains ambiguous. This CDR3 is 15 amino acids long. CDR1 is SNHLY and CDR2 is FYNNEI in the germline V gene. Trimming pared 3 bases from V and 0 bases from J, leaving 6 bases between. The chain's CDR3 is CASSEEISGANVLTF. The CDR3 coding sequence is TGTGCCAGCAGTGAGGAAATCTCTGGGGCCAACGTCCTGACTTTC.